Presented here are 4 T cell receptor beta chains from one specimen sequenced in a study of cytomegalovirus exposure and HLA in healthy donors. The study ran its PCR with 60 Vbeta and 13 Jbeta primers. Here immunoSEQ multiplex PCR was the method, and the copy in TCRdb shows in-frame clones only, minus some. Of tens of thousands of clones listed, about three quarters are singletons. The sample was PBMCs. These receptors were taken from a woman between 50 and 59 years old in good health and CMV-seropositive.

This rearrangement joins TRBV5-1 to TRBJ2-1, with TRBD2 matching over 7 bases. The junction had 4 bases not matched to a gene; V was cut back by 0 bases and J by 4 bases. The CDR3 is 15 amino acids. Germline CDR1 is SGHRS and CDR2 is YFSETQ. The CDR3 region has the DNA TGCGCCAGCAGCTTGGGGCTAGCGGAGTACAATGAGCAGTTCTTC. As protein: CASSLGLAEYNEQFF.

This clone was seen a handful of times. The chain links TRBV10-1 to TRBJ1-2, with 8 nucleotides matching TRBD1. This CDR3 is 13 amino acids long. Germline-derived CDR1 and CDR2 are WNHNN and SYGVQD (reference sequence). The junction had 2 bases not matched to a gene; V was cut back by 0 bases and J by 8 bases. DNA of the CDR3: TGCGCCAGCAGTGAGTCGACAGGGGCAGGCTACACCTTC. Translated, it gives CASSESTGAGYTF.

This clone was detected only a few times. The V and J genes are TRBV28 and TRBJ2-5, with 7 bases that match TRBD2. Unmatched junction bases numbered 7, after V lost 3 bases and J lost 3 bases. The CDR3 loop spans 15 amino acids. Germline V CDR1 and CDR2: MDHEN, SYDVKM. The CDR3 is CASSFPSSGKETQYF. CDR3 bases: TGTGCCAGCAGTTTTCCGTCCAGCGGGAAAGAGACCCAGTACTTC.

The chain uses TRBV2 and TRBJ2-5; D remains unclear. The germline CDR1 and CDR2 sequences are SNHLY and FYNNEI. The CDR3 contains 11 residues. The ends were cut back, 8 bases at V and 3 bases at J, with 7 bases in the middle. The CDR3 loop is CASVAEETQYF. In nucleotides, the CDR3 is TGTGCCAGCGTGGCAGAAGAGACCCAGTACTTC.